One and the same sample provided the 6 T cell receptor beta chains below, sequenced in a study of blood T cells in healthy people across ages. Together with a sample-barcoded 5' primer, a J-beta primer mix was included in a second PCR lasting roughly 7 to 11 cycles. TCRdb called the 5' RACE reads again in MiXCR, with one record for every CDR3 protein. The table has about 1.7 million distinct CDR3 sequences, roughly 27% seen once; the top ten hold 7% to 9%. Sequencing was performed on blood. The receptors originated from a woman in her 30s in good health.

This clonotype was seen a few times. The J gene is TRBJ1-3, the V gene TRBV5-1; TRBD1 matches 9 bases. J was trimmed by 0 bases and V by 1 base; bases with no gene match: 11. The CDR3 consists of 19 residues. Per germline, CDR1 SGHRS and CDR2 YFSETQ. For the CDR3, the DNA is TGCGCCAGCAGCTTGCGGACAGGGGATTCGTTTTCCTCTGGAAACACCATATATTTT. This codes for CASSLRTGDSFSSGNTIYF.

The CDR3 sequence: CTSSLYRGLAEAFF. The CDR3 DNA follows: TGTACCAGCAGCTTATACAGGGGTTTGGCTGAAGCTTTCTTT. J is TRBJ1-1 and V is TRBV7-2; 7 bases map to TRBD1. V dropped 2 bases and J dropped 6; count of bases not matched to a gene: 6. Germline V gene sequence: CDR1 SGHTA, CDR2 FQGNSA. The CDR3 covers 14 residues.

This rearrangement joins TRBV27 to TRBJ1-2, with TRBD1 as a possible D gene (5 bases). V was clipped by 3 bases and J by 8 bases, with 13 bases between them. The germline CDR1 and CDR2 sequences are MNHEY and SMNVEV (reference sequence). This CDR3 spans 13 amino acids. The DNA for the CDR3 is TGTGCCAGCAGTTTTAGGGATCGGGGGGGCTACACCTTC. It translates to CASSFRDRGGYTF.

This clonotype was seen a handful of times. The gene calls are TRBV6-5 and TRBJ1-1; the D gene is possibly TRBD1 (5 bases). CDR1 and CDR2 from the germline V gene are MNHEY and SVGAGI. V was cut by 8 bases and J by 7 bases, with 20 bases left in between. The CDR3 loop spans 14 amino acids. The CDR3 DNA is TGTGCCAGCGACCGACGAAGTCTAACAGGTGAAGCTTTCTTT. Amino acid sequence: CASDRRSLTGEAFF.

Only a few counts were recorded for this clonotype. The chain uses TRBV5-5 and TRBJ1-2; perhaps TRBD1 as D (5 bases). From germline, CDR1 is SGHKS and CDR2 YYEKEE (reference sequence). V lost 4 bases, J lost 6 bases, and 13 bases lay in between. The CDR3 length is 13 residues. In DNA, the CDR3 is TGTGCCAGCAGCGTGGGGGGGTCTAATGGCTACACCTTC. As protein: CASSVGGSNGYTF. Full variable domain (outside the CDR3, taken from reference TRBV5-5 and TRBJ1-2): DAGVTQSPTHLIKTRGQQVTLRCSPISGHKSVSWYQQVLGQGPQFIFQYYEKEERGRGNFPDRFSARQFPNYSSELNVNALLLGDSALYLCASSVGGSNGYTFGSGTRLTVV.

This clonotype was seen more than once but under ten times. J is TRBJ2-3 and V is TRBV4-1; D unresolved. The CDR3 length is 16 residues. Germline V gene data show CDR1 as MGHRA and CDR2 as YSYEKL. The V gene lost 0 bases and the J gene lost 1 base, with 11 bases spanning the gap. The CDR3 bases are TGCGCCAGCAGCCAAGACCTGGGCCTCGGCACAGATACGCAGTATTTT. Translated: CASSQDLGLGTDTQYF.